The rows below give T cell receptor beta chains drawn from one sample of a study of shared clonotypes between healthy human individuals. Assay: immunoSEQ multiplex PCR; the TCRdb copy retains only in-frame clones and omits some. The sample has 450,000 to 550,000 clones, less than 85% seen once. The sequenced sample was PBMCs. The receptor source for this set is a middle-aged woman in good health. Some clones in this sample may be carry-over from other donors' samples. CDR3s include the opening cysteine and the closing phenylalanine or tryptophan. The D gene is left open where the match is weak. Expanded clones are given a class, and other clones once, few, many or no size at all.

.	TRBD2	15	TRBV11-2	TRBJ2-7	TGTGCCAACCGTCCATGGGATGGCGGGAGTTACGAGCAGTACTTC	CANRPWDGGSYEQYF
.	.	18	TRBV4-3	TRBJ1-2	TGCGCCAGCAGCCAGTACCTCCGGGACACCCAAGCTAACTATGGCTACACCTTC	CASSQYLRDTQANYGYTF
.	TRBD2	16	TRBV5-1	TRBJ2-2	TGCGCCAGCAGCCCCGGGGGGGTAGCTTACGCCGGGGAGCTGTTTTTT	CASSPGGVAYAGELFF
.	TRBD1	15	TRBV5-5	TRBJ1-2	TGTGCCAGCAGCACCTCCGGACAGGGCAATGAAGGCTACACCTTC	CASSTSGQGNEGYTF
.	TRBD2	14	TRBV19	TRBJ2-5	TGTGCCAGTAGGACTAGCGGGGCCCAAGAGACCCAGTACTTC	CASRTSGAQETQYF
few	.	14	TRBV15	TRBJ2-7	TGTGCCACCAGCAGAGATAGGGGACTTGGTGAGCAGTACTTC	CATSRDRGLGEQYF
.	.	13	TRBV7-2	TRBJ1-1	TGTGCCAGCAGCACAACGGACAGTTTAGAAGCTTTCTTT	CASSTTDSLEAFF
many	.	15	TRBV10-3	TRBJ2-1	TGTGCCATCAGTGAATGGCGGGGAAACTACAATGAGCAGTTCTTC	CAISEWRGNYNEQFF
once	TRBD1	11	TRBV11-2	TRBJ1-2	TGTGCCAGCAGCTCAGGGGGCGGCTACACCTTC	CASSSGGGYTF
.	TRBD1	15	TRBV5-1	TRBJ2-1	TGCGCCAGCAGTTTCGCCGGGACAGGGCGGAATGAGCAGTTCTTC	CASSFAGTGRNEQFF
.	TRBD1	14	TRBV5-6	TRBJ2-1	TGTGCCAGCAGAACCAGGGCAGGGGGTAAGGGGCAGTTCTTC	CASRTRAGGKGQFF
once	TRBD2	16	TRBV7-3	TRBJ2-3	TGTGCCAGCAGCCCAGGACTAGCGGGCCGCACAGATACGCAGTATTTT	CASSPGLAGRTDTQYF
.	.	14	TRBV11-2	TRBJ1-2	TGTGCCAGCAGCGGACAGCTCCTTTCCTATGGCTACACCTTC	CASSGQLLSYGYTF
.	.	12	TRBV28	TRBJ2-1	TGTGCCAGCAGTTTACGAGTTAATGAGCAGTTCTTC	CASSLRVNEQFF
.	.	16	TRBV5-4	TRBJ1-2	TGTGCCAGCAGCTTTCTGACCTACTTCTTAGAGGACGGCTACACCTTC	CASSFLTYFLEDGYTF
few	TRBD1	13	TRBV6-1	TRBJ2-5	TGTGCCACCGAATGGACAGGACAAGAGACCCAGTACTTC	CATEWTGQETQYF
.	.	16	TRBV5-1	TRBJ2-7	TGCGCCAGCAGCTTGGCTCGTACAGGTCTAGCTGGCGAGCAGTACTTC	CASSLARTGLAGEQYF
.	.	14	TRBV5-1	TRBJ2-3	TGCGCCAGCAGCTTGGCTGATAGGGAAGATACGCAGTATTTT	CASSLADREDTQYF